Shown below are 3 T cell receptor beta chains from a single sample sequenced in a study of blood T cell repertoires in COVID-19. Sequencing was performed with immunoSEQ multiplex PCR; in TCRdb, only in-frame clones are kept and a portion is missing. The sample holds 60,000 to 85,000 clones, roughly 79% seen once. Sequencing used peripheral blood. These TCRs come from a man between 70 and 80 years old with acute or convalescent COVID-19.

This chain uses TRBV24-1 with TRBJ1-2; D is undetermined. Trimming removed 3 bases at V and 10 bases at J, with 8 bases between. The CDR3 runs to 11 residues. CDR1 is KGHDR and CDR2 is SFDVKD in the germline V gene. CDR3 sequence reads: CATSDGRDYTF. DNA for the CDR3: TGTGCCACCAGTGATGGGAGAGACTACACCTTC.

This clone was seen just once. V and J are TRBV6-2 or TRBV6-3 and TRBJ2-7; 10 bases agree with TRBD1. V shed 3 bases and J 4 bases; nucleotides not matched to a gene: 18. Germline V lookup: CDR1 MNHEY, CDR2 SVGEGT. The CDR3 totals 19 residues. DNA of the CDR3: TGTGCCAGCAGTTATGGGCCGGGACAGGGGTCCCGGCGCGAGTACGAGCAGTACTTC. Translating it yields CASSYGPGQGSRREYEQYF.

The chain couples TRBV4-2 to TRBJ2-1, with unresolved D. This CDR3 has 15 amino acids. Trimming removed 0 bases from V and 6 bases from J, with 12 bases in between. Germline V gene sequence: CDR1 LGHNA, CDR2 YNFKEQ. The DNA for the CDR3 is TGTGCCAGCAGCCAAGATCTCGCTAGTTTCAATGAGCAGTTCTTC. Residues: CASSQDLASFNEQFF.